These 17 T cell receptor beta chains share one sample of origin, sequenced in a study of cytomegalovirus exposure and HLA in healthy donors. The PCR employed 60 Vbeta primers together with 13 Jbeta primers. The assay was immunoSEQ multiplex PCR, and TCRdb's table has in-frame clones only and misses some. The sample's table shows 180,000 or so clones. Sequenced: PBMCs. These TCRs come from a boy aged 10-17 years in good health and CMV-seronegative.

The rearrangement joins TRBV6-5 to TRBJ1-6; 8 positions agree with TRBD1. Germline lookup yields CDR1 MNHEY and CDR2 SVGAGI. The CDR3 extends over 14 amino acids. Trimming at V came to 1 base and at J to 12 bases, leaving 5 bases not matched to a gene. The DNA for the CDR3 is TGTGCCAGCAGTTACTTGGGACAGGCTGAACCCCTCCACTTT. Its translation is CASSYLGQAEPLHF.

The rearrangement uses TRBV27 and TRBJ2-3, with D tentatively TRBD2 (5 bases). This CDR3 is 16 amino acids long. Looked up from germline, CDR1 is MNHEY and CDR2 is SMNVEV (reference sequence). Trimming took 2 bases from V and 0 from J, leaving 12 bases between them. The CDR3 loop is CASSLHRGSSTDTQYF. The CDR3 nucleotides are TGTGCCAGCAGTTTACACCGGGGATCCAGCACAGATACGCAGTATTTT.

The V call is TRBV4-3, the J call TRBJ1-1; D may be TRBD1 (6 bases). V lost 6 bases and J 4 bases, leaving 21 bases between the germline ends. The CDR3 totals 16 residues. Looked up from germline, CDR1 is LGHNA and CDR2 is YSLEER. The CDR3 region is CASRFTPGHGSTEAFF. DNA for the CDR3: TGCGCCAGCAGGTTTACACCGGGACACGGTTCCACTGAAGCTTTCTTT.

The genes are TRBV6-5 and TRBJ2-3; the D gene is possibly TRBD2 (6 bases). The germline V and J ends were trimmed by 7 bases and 9 bases, with 11 bases remaining between them. The CDR3 has 11 amino acids. CDR1 and CDR2 from the germline V gene are MNHEY and SVGAGI. The CDR3 loop is CASTEGGTQYF. Written as DNA, the CDR3 is TGTGCCAGCACGGAGGGAGGAACGCAGTATTTT.

The chain uses TRBV6-6 and TRBJ1-1; TRBD1 might be the D (5 bases). CDR3 length: 15 residues. CDR1 is MNHNY and CDR2 is SVGAGI in the germline V gene (reference sequence). Trimming left V 8 bases short and J 0 bases short, with 16 bases between. The CDR3 reads CASLGGGGLNTEAFF. DNA for the CDR3: TGTGCCAGCCTAGGCGGGGGGGGATTGAACACTGAAGCTTTCTTT.

The J gene is TRBJ2-1, the V gene TRBV7-8; 7 bases agree with TRBD1. Germline V gives CDR1 SGHVS, CDR2 FQNEAQ. V lost 5 bases and J lost 8; bases outside the gene matches: 9. This CDR3 is built from 14 residues. For the CDR3, the DNA is TGTGCCAGCAGCGCATTGACAGGGTGGCATGAGCAGTTCTTC. This sequence encodes CASSALTGWHEQFF.

The chain recombines TRBV13 with TRBJ1-1; 8 bases line up with TRBD1. The ends lost 5 bases at V and 5 bases at J; junction bases unmatched: 10. Germline V gene lookup returns CDR1 PRHDT and CDR2 FYEKMQ (reference sequence). This CDR3 comprises 15 residues. The CDR3 loop reads CASSPTDREETEAFF. For the CDR3, the DNA is TGTGCCAGCAGCCCAACGGACAGGGAAGAGACTGAAGCTTTCTTT.

This chain links TRBV6-5 with TRBJ1-3; 9 nucleotides match TRBD1. The CDR3 consists of 16 residues. Germline values: CDR1 MNHEY, CDR2 SVGAGI. J gave up 0 bases and V 4 bases, and 4 bases lay outside the gene matches. As DNA, the CDR3 is TGTGCCAGCAGTTTAGGGACAGGGAGCTCTGGAAACACCATATATTTT. This sequence encodes CASSLGTGSSGNTIYF.

The CDR3 DNA follows: TGTGCCTGGAGTGTAGCGTCTTGGGGCGGCTACACCTTC. It specifies CAWSVASWGGYTF. The chain recombines TRBV30 with TRBJ1-2; D might be TRBD1 (5 bases). The CDR3 length is 13 residues. Trimming took off 0 bases at V and 8 bases at J, with 13 bases between the two ends. Germline V gene lookup returns CDR1 GTSNPN and CDR2 SVGIG (reference sequence). Full variable domain (missing parts from reference TRBV30 and TRBJ1-2): SQTIHQWPATLVQPVGSPLSLECTVEGTSNPNLYWYRQAAGRGLQLLFYSVGIGQISSEVPQNLSASRPQDRQFILSSKKLLLSDSGFYLCAWSVASWGGYTFGSGTRLTVV.

The gene calls are TRBV9 and TRBJ1-2; 7 bases align to TRBD1. Per the germline V gene, CDR1 is SGDLS and CDR2 is YYNGEE. The CDR3 length is 14 residues. Trimming removed 8 bases from V and 7 bases from J; junction bases left unmatched: 14. As DNA, the CDR3 is TGTGCCAGACGACAGGGAAAAAAATATCGTGGCTACACCTTC. Its protein is CARRQGKKYRGYTF.

The J gene is TRBJ2-3, the V gene TRBV4-1; 16 bases are a match to TRBD2. The length of the CDR3 is 17 residues. Germline-derived CDR1 and CDR2 are MGHRA and YSYEKL. Germline trimming cut 3 bases from V and 1 base from J; bases unmatched to any gene: 1. Written as DNA, the CDR3 is TGCGCCAGCAGCCACGGGACTAGCGGGGGGGGCACAGATACGCAGTATTTT. This gives the protein CASSHGTSGGGTDTQYF.

The chain is built from TRBV19 and TRBJ2-2; a weak D match, TRBD1 (7 bases). This CDR3 contains 15 residues. The V end was cut by 5 bases, the J end by 5 bases, with 15 bases between. Germline V gives CDR1 LNHDA, CDR2 SQIVND (reference sequence). The CDR3: CASSSRQGGTGELFF. The CDR3 nucleotides are TGTGCCAGTAGTTCCCGACAGGGAGGAACCGGGGAGCTGTTTTTT.

The chain joins TRBV15 to TRBJ1-5; 7 bases fit TRBD1. There are 17 residues in the CDR3. From germline, CDR1 is LNHNV and CDR2 YYDKDF (reference sequence). Trimming took 2 bases from V and 1 from J; bases not matched to a gene: 8. Here the CDR3 reads CATSRPTGRLSNQPQHF. The CDR3 DNA sequence: TGTGCCACCAGCAGACCGACAGGGCGGTTAAGCAATCAGCCCCAGCATTTT.

The rearrangement uses TRBV6-1 and TRBJ2-7; weak D call: TRBD1 (5 bases). CDR1 and CDR2 (germline): MNHNS, SASEGT. Between the trimmed V and J ends, which lost 6 bases and 9 bases, there was a span of 12 bases. The CDR3 is made up of 11 amino acids. CDR3 in DNA: TGTGCCAGCAGAGACATAAGGGGGCAGTACTTC. Amino acid sequence: CASRDIRGQYF.

The J gene is TRBJ2-7, the V gene TRBV30; possibly TRBD1 for D (7 bases). The CDR3 contains 14 residues. V lost 5 bases and J 7 bases, leaving 21 bases between the germline ends. CDR1 is GTSNPN and CDR2 is SVGIG in the germline V gene (reference sequence). CDR3 protein: CAWGQEGRFKEQYF. CDR3 nucleotide sequence: TGTGCCTGGGGACAGGAGGGTCGATTTAAAGAGCAGTACTTC.

The chain couples TRBV9 to TRBJ1-1; D not certain. Germline V gives CDR1 SGDLS, CDR2 YYNGEE. The V and J ends lost 3 bases and 1 base respectively, with 4 bases between them. The CDR3 extends over 12 amino acids. The CDR3 DNA sequence: TGTGCCAGCAGCGGACAGAACACTGAAGCTTTCTTT. Its translation: CASSGQNTEAFF.

The chain uses TRBV11-2 and TRBJ2-1; D gene uncertain. Germline values: CDR1 SGHAT, CDR2 FQNNGV. With 1 base removed from V and 9 bases from J, the gap between germline ends came to 7 bases. This CDR3 is built from 12 residues. The CDR3 coding sequence is TGTGCCAGCAGCTTAGTAGTGAGTGAGCAGTTCTTC. It is translated as CASSLVVSEQFF. Using reference TRBV11-2 and TRBJ2-1 for the parts outside the CDR3, the full variable domain is EAGVAQSPRYKIIEKRQSVAFWCNPISGHATLYWYQQILGQGPKLLIQFQNNGVVDDSQLPKDRFSAERLKGVDSTLKIQPAKLEDSAVYLCASSLVVSEQFFGPGTRLTVL.